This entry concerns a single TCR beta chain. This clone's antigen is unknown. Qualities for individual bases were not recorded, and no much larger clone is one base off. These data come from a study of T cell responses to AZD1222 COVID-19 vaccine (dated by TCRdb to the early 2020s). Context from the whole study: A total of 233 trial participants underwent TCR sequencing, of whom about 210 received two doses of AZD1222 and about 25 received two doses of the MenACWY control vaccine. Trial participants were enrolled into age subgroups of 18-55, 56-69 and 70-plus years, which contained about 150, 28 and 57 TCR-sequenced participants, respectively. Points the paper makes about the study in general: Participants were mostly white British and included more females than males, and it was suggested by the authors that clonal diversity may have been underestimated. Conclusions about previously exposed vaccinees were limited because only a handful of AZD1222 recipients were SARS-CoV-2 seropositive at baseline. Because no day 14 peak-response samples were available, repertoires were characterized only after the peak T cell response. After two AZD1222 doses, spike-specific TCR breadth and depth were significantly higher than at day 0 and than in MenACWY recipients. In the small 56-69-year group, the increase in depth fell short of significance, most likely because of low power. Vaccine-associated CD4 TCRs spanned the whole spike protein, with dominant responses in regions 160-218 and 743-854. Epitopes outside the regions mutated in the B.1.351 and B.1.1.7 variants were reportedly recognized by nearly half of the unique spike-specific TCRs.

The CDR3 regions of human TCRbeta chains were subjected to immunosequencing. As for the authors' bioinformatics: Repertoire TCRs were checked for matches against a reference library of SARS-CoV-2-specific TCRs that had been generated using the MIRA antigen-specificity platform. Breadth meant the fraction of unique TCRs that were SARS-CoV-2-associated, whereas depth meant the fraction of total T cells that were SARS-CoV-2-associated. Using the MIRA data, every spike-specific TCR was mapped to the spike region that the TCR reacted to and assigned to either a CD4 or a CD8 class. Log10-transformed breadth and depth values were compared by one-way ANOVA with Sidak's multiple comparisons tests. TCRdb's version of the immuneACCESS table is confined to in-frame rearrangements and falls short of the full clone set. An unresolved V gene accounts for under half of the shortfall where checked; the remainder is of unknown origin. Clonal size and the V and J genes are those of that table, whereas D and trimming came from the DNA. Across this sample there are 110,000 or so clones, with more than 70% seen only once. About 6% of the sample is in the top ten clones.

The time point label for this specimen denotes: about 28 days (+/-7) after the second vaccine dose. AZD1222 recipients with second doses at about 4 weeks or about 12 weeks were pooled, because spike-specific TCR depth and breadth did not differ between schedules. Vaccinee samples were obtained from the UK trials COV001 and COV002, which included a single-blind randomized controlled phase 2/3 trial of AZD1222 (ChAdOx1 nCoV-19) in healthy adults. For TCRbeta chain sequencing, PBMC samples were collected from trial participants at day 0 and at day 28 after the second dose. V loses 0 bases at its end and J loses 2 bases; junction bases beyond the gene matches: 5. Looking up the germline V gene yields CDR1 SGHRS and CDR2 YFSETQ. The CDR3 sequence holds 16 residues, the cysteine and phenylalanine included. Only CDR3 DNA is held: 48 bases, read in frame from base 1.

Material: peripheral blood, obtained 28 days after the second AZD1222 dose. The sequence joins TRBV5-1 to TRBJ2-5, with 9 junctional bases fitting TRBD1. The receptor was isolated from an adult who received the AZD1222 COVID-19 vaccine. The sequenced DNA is TGCGCCAGCAGCTTGGCCGACAGGGGGTATCAAGAGACCCAGTACTTC. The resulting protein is CASSLADRGYQETQYF.